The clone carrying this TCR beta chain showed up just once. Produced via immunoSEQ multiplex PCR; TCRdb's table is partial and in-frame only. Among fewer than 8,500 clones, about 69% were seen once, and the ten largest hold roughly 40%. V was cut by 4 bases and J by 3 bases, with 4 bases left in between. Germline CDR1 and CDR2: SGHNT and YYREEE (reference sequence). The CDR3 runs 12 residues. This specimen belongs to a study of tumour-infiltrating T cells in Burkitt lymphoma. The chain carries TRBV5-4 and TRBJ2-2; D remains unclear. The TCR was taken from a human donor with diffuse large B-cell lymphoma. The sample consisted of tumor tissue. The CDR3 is CASSKYTGELFF. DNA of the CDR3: TGTGCCAGCAGCAAATACACCGGGGAGCTGTTTTTT.